The rows below give T cell receptor beta chains drawn from one sample of a study of OX40 agonist ivuxolimab in advanced cancers. TCRdb's table, derived via immunoSEQ multiplex PCR, lists solely in-frame clones and lacks some. The data hold about 84,000 clones, with over 85% observed a single time. The sequenced sample was CD4+ or CD8+ T cells sorted from blood, obtained in a trial of the OX40 agonist ivuxolimab. The source of these receptors is an adult with an advanced solid tumor such as melanoma, head and neck, liver or kidney cancer. The CDR3 runs from the conserved cysteine through the conserved F or W. The D gene is left open where the match is weak. The size field is filled for only some rows; it gives once, few, many or a size class.

abundance	v_gene	j_gene	len	d_gene	CDR3nt	CDR3aa
once	TRBV6-1	TRBJ1-2	13	.	TGTGCCAGCAGTGATTTTACACGATATGGCTACACCTTC	CASSDFTRYGYTF
.	TRBV4-2	TRBJ2-4	21	.	TGTGCCAGCAGCCAAGAGAGGGGGGGTCGGTGGACAGGGAAAGCCAAAAACATTCAGTACTTC	CASSQERGGRWTGKAKNIQYF
.	TRBV6-5	TRBJ2-7	14	.	TGTGCCAGCAGTTCCATAGACACCCCCCCCGAGCAGTACTTC	CASSSIDTPPEQYF
few	TRBV13	TRBJ1-2	15	TRBD1	TGTGCCAGCAGCTTCTCAACAGGGGGCAACTATGGCTACACCTTC	CASSFSTGGNYGYTF
.	TRBV6-5	TRBJ1-2	14	.	TGTGCCAGCAGTTACTCGAACACCCTTACGAGCTACACCTTC	CASSYSNTLTSYTF
.	TRBV7-4	TRBJ1-4	15	TRBD1	TGTGCCAGCAGCTTCACCGGGACAGAAAATGAAAAACTGTTTTTT	CASSFTGTENEKLFF
.	TRBV2	TRBJ2-7	14	.	TGTGCCAGCAGTGATGTGACAGAGCCCTACGAGCAGTACTTC	CASSDVTEPYEQYF
.	TRBV14	TRBJ2-1	13	.	TGTGCCAGCAGCCAAGATCGGGGGTTTCGGCAGTTCTTC	CASSQDRGFRQFF
.	TRBV29-1	TRBJ2-2	11	.	TGCAGCGTTGGATTCTCTGGGGAGCTGTTTTTT	CSVGFSGELFF
.	TRBV9	TRBJ2-1	16	TRBD2	TGTGCCAGCTCGGGCAGGACTAGCAGCTCCTACAATGAGCAGTTCTTC	CASSGRTSSSYNEQFF
few	TRBV30	TRBJ1-1	13	.	TGTGCCCATGGAGGGGGGCCGGGCACTGAAGCTTTCTTT	CAHGGGPGTEAFF
.	TRBV9	TRBJ2-2	15	.	TGTGCCAGCAGCGTAGGCGGGGCGAACACCGGGGAGCTGTTTTTT	CASSVGGANTGELFF
.	TRBV7-2	TRBJ2-3	16	.	TGTGCCAGCAGCTTGACTAGTGTATTTAGCACAGATACGCAGTATTTT	CASSLTSVFSTDTQYF
once	TRBV5-6	TRBJ2-7	14	TRBD2	TGTGCCAGCAGACCCGGGAGGAGCTCCTACGAGCAGTACTTC	CASRPGRSSYEQYF
.	TRBV7-8	TRBJ2-2	15	.	TGTGCCAGCAGCTTAGAGGTTAGGGGCACCGGGGAGCTGTTTTTT	CASSLEVRGTGELFF
.	TRBV11-2	TRBJ2-5	15	.	TGTGCCAGCAGCTTAGCATTCCAGGGCCAAGAGACCCAGTACTTC	CASSLAFQGQETQYF
.	TRBV28	TRBJ2-2	14	.	TGTGCCAGCAAGGAGGGTTGGGGCACCGGGGAGCTGTTTTTT	CASKEGWGTGELFF
.	TRBV15	TRBJ1-5	19	.	TGTGCCACCAGCATATGGGGAAGCCATCTTAATGAGGGTTGTCAGCCCCAGCATTTT	CATSIWGSHLNEGCQPQHF
.	TRBV9	TRBJ2-3	15	.	TGTGCCAGCAGCGTATACAGGGACAGCACAGATACGCAGTATTTT	CASSVYRDSTDTQYF
.	TRBV11-1	TRBJ1-1	14	.	TGTGCCAGCAGCTTAGCCGGAGTAGGCACTGAAGCTTTCTTT	CASSLAGVGTEAFF
.	TRBV7-9	TRBJ1-1	13	.	TGTGCCAGCAGCTTGGACAGTAAAACTGAAGCTTTCTTT	CASSLDSKTEAFF
.	TRBV7-9	TRBJ2-7	13	.	TGTGCCAGCAGCGCCGGGGCCGGCTACGAGCAGTACTTC	CASSAGAGYEQYF
.	TRBV7-2	TRBJ2-7	15	.	TGTGCCAGCAGCTTAGCCCCATCTTACTCCTACGAGCAGTACTTC	CASSLAPSYSYEQYF
.	TRBV28	TRBJ2-5	13	.	TGTGCCAGCAGTTTAGATACACAAGAGACCCAGTACTTC	CASSLDTQETQYF
.	TRBV6-1	TRBJ2-7	15	TRBD1	TGTGCCAGCAGTCCAACAACAGGGACAGGCTACGAGCAGTACTTC	CASSPTTGTGYEQYF
.	TRBV7-9	TRBJ2-3	19	TRBD2	TGTGCCAGCAGCTTAGTTGGGGCGGGAGGATCCGCTAGCACAGATACGCAGTATTTT	CASSLVGAGGSASTDTQYF
.	TRBV9	TRBJ2-7	14	TRBD2	TGTGCCAGCAGCTTAGCGGGAGGTCACTACGAGCAGTACTTC	CASSLAGGHYEQYF
.	TRBV6-5	TRBJ1-5	12	.	TGTGCCAGCAGTGGGCCCAGGAAGCCCCAGCATTTT	CASSGPRKPQHF
.	TRBV9	TRBJ2-7	15	TRBD2	TGTGCCAGCAGCGAAGATAGCGGGAGCGTCTACGAGCAGTACTTC	CASSEDSGSVYEQYF
.	TRBV4-3	TRBJ2-1	17	.	TGCGCCAGCAGCCACTCCATCGTCCGGGGATCCTACAATGAGCAGTTCTTC	CASSHSIVRGSYNEQFF
.	TRBV7-6	TRBJ2-3	16	TRBD1	TGTGCCAGCAGCTTCCTTACCTCGACAGGGCCAGATACGCAGTATTTT	CASSFLTSTGPDTQYF
.	TRBV4-3	TRBJ2-7	17	.	TGCGCCAGCAGCCAAGATGGGCCCAGCGGACCCTCCTACGAGCAGTACTTC	CASSQDGPSGPSYEQYF
.	TRBV19	TRBJ2-5	16	TRBD2	TGTGCCAGTAGTCTCCCCTTTGCGGGAGTAGGGGAGACCCAGTACTTC	CASSLPFAGVGETQYF
.	TRBV25-1	TRBJ1-5	17	.	TGTGCCAGCAGTGAATATCAGGGGAGGGAGGTGGGTCAGCCCCAGCATTTT	CASSEYQGREVGQPQHF
.	TRBV2	TRBJ1-1	13	.	TGTGCCAGCAGTGAGGGTGTGAACACTGAAGCTTTCTTT	CASSEGVNTEAFF
.	TRBV6-6	TRBJ2-7	12	.	TGTGCCAGCAGTCTATCCCCCTACGAGCAGTACTTC	CASSLSPYEQYF
once	TRBV4-3	TRBJ2-7	12	.	TGCGCCAGCAGCCAAGACCGGGTCGAGCAGTACTTC	CASSQDRVEQYF
.	TRBV27	TRBJ1-2	13	.	TGTGCCAGCAGTTTAACTCAAAACTATGGCTACACCTTC	CASSLTQNYGYTF
.	TRBV5-4	TRBJ2-7	15	TRBD1	TGTGCCAGCAGCTTGGAACAGGGGGCGCAAGGCGAGCAGTACTTC	CASSLEQGAQGEQYF
.	TRBV13	TRBJ1-4	16	.	TGTGCCAGCAGCCCCCGCGTGGGGGGCGTAGATGAAAAACTGTTTTTT	CASSPRVGGVDEKLFF
.	TRBV5-6	TRBJ1-1	12	.	TGTGCCAGCAGCTTACAGGGTCCTGAAGCTTTCTTT	CASSLQGPEAFF
once	TRBV9	TRBJ1-3	17	.	TGTGCCAGCAGCGAGGAACGGGACACCCGGTTGGGAAACACCATATATTTT	CASSEERDTRLGNTIYF
.	TRBV27	TRBJ2-3	13	.	TGTGCCAGCAGTTGGGGGCTCACAGATACGCAGTATTTT	CASSWGLTDTQYF